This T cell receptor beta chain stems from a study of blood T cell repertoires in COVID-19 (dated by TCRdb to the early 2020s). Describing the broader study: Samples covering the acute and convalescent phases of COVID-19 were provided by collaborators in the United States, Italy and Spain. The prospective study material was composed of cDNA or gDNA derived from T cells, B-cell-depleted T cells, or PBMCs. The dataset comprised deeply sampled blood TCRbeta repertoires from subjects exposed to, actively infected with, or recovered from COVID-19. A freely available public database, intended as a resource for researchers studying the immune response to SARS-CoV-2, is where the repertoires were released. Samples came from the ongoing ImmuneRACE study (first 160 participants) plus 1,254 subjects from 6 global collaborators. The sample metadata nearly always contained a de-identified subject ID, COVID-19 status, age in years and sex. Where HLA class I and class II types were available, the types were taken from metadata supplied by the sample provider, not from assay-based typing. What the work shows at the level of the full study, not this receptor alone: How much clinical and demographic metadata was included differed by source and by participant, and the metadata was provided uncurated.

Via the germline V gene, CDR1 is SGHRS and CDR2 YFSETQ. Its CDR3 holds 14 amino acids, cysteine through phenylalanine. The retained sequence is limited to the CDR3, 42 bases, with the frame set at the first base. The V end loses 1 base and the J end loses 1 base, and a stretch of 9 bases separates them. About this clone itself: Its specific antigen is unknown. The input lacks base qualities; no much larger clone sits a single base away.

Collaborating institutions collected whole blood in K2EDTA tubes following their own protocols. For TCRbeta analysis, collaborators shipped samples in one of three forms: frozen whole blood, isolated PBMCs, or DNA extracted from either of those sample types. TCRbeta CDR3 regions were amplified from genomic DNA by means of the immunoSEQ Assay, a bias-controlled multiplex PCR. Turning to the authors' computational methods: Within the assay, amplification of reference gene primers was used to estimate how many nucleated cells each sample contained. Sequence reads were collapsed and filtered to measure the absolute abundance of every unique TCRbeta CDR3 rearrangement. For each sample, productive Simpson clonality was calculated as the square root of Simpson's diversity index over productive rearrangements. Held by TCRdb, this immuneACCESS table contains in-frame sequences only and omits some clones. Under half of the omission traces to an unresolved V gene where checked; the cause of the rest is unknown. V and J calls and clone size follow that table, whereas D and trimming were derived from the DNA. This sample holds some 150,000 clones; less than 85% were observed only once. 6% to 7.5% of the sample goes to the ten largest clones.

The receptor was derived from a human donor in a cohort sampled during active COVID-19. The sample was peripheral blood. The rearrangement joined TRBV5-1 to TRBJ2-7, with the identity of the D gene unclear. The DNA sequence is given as TGCGCCAGCAGCTTGCGCACAGCTTCCTACGAGCAGTACTTC. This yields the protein CASSLRTASYEQYF.